The 3 T cell receptor beta chains reported below all come from one sample, sequenced in a study of blood T cell repertoires in COVID-19. The repertoire was sequenced with immunoSEQ multiplex PCR; TCRdb's copy has only in-frame clones and lacks some. The sample holds 60,000 or so clones, 82% seen once. Specimen: peripheral blood. All receptors derive from a man aged 55 to 70 with acute or convalescent COVID-19.

The V gene is TRBV19, the J gene TRBJ1-5; 9 positions match TRBD1. This CDR3 has 13 residues. Germline V gene sequence: CDR1 LNHDA, CDR2 SQIVND (reference sequence). With 8 bases clipped from V and 3 bases from J, the junction kept 2 bases outside the gene matches. CDR3 DNA: TGTGCCAGTCTACAGGGGGCCAATCAGCCCCAGCATTTT. It yields the protein CASLQGANQPQHF.

This clone showed up just a few times. The chain carries TRBV5-1 and TRBJ2-3; D is ambiguous. The CDR3 sequence is 13 residues long. V was trimmed by 0 bases and J by 4 bases, leaving 6 bases between them. Germline CDR1 reads SGHRS; CDR2 reads YFSETQ. The CDR3 protein is CASSLANADTQYF. The CDR3 nucleotides are TGCGCCAGCAGCTTGGCCAATGCAGATACGCAGTATTTT.

This clone was seen more than once but under ten times. J is TRBJ1-2 and V is TRBV6-5, with D hard to call. V lost 8 bases, J lost 4 bases, and 11 bases lay in between. Per the germline V gene, CDR1 is MNHEY and CDR2 is SVGAGI. The CDR3 extends over 12 amino acids. CDR3: CASGGYPYGYTF. The DNA of the CDR3 is TGTGCCAGCGGAGGGTATCCCTATGGCTACACCTTC.